These T cell receptor beta chains were read from a single sample in a study of blood T cell repertoires in COVID-19. Here immunoSEQ multiplex PCR was the method, and the copy in TCRdb shows in-frame clones only, minus some. The table shows 210,000 or so clones, with more than 80% occurring only once. What was sequenced was peripheral blood. The receptors were gathered from a man aged 25 to 40 with COVID-19, enrolled during active disease. The CDR3 runs from the conserved cysteine through the conserved F or W. D genes are given only for firm matches. The listing skips clone size in some rows; elsewhere it reads once, few, many or a size class.

D	length	size	V	J	CDR3	DNA
TRBD1	15	-	TRBV7-2	TRBJ2-2	CASSLGDRPAGELFF	TGTGCCAGCAGCTTAGGGGACAGGCCCGCCGGGGAGCTGTTTTTT
-	15	-	TRBV6-5	TRBJ1-2	CASSLGLGRNYGYTF	TGTGCCAGCAGTCTTGGCCTCGGGAGGAACTATGGCTACACCTTC
-	12	-	TRBV12-3/TRBV12-4	TRBJ2-1	CASSARYDEQFF	TGTGCCAGCAGCGCCAGGTATGATGAGCAGTTCTTC
TRBD2	15	few	TRBV28	TRBJ2-7	CASLGGGYSSYEQYF	TGTGCCAGCCTGGGGGGAGGGTATAGCTCCTACGAGCAGTACTTC
TRBD1	15	few	TRBV27	TRBJ2-7	CASSWGQGLAYEQYF	TGTGCCAGCAGTTGGGGACAGGGGCTGGCCTACGAGCAGTACTTC
TRBD1	18	-	TRBV7-2	TRBJ1-2	CASSLTGALAGANYGYTF	TGTGCCAGCAGCTTGACAGGGGCCCTCGCGGGAGCTAACTATGGCTACACCTTC
-	15	-	TRBV5-4	TRBJ1-2	CASSLEGRSGYGYTF	TGTGCCAGCAGCTTGGAGGGGAGGTCGGGTTATGGCTACACCTTC
-	16	-	TRBV5-1	TRBJ2-6	CASSFDPGVGANVLTF	TGCGCCAGCAGCTTTGACCCAGGGGTCGGGGCCAACGTCCTGACTTTC
-	14	once	TRBV19	TRBJ1-5	CASSRGVIIQPQHF	TGTGCCAGTAGTAGGGGCGTAATAATTCAGCCCCAGCATTTT
-	16	-	TRBV9	TRBJ2-7	CASSVAGAGSFYEQYF	TGTGCCAGCAGCGTAGCTGGGGCAGGGTCCTTCTACGAGCAGTACTTC
TRBD2	14	-	TRBV7-2	TRBJ2-7	CASSSGLAVYEQYF	TGTGCCAGCAGCTCGGGACTAGCGGTATACGAGCAGTACTTC
-	16	-	TRBV9	TRBJ2-3	CASSVVGGWASDTQYF	TGTGCCAGCAGCGTAGTGGGGGGATGGGCATCGGATACGCAGTATTTT
-	15	-	TRBV6-2/TRBV6-3	TRBJ2-2	CASSSGPFGDGELFF	TGTGCCAGCAGCTCCGGCCCGTTCGGGGACGGGGAGCTGTTTTTT
TRBD1	16	-	TRBV7-3	TRBJ2-1	CASSSADRGRGNEQFF	TGTGCCAGCAGCTCTGCGGACAGGGGAAGGGGCAATGAGCAGTTCTTC
-	13	-	TRBV12-3/TRBV12-4	TRBJ2-7	CASSHGTAYEQYF	TGTGCCAGCAGCCACGGGACTGCCTACGAGCAGTACTTC
-	13	-	TRBV19	TRBJ2-7	CASSIRQTYEQYF	TGTGCCAGTAGTATTCGACAAACCTACGAGCAGTACTTC
TRBD1	18	-	TRBV11-2	TRBJ2-7	CASSFSSFPGTGIDQQYF	TGTGCCAGCAGCTTTTCTTCGTTCCCCGGGACAGGGATCGACCAGCAGTACTTC
-	14	-	TRBV27	TRBJ1-1	CASSFGVLNTEAFF	TGTGCCAGCAGTTTCGGGGTATTGAACACTGAAGCTTTCTTT
TRBD1	16	-	TRBV28	TRBJ1-1	CASWTGAFAGGAEAFF	TGTGCCAGCTGGACAGGGGCGTTCGCCGGAGGAGCTGAAGCTTTCTTT
-	13	-	TRBV7-2	TRBJ2-7	CASSFQGSYEQYF	TGTGCCAGCAGCTTCCAGGGTTCCTACGAGCAGTACTTC
-	15	-	TRBV14	TRBJ2-5	CASSREAVYQETQYF	TGTGCCAGCAGCCGAGAAGCGGTGTACCAAGAGACCCAGTACTTC
TRBD2	17	-	TRBV4-1	TRBJ2-2	CASSQDKRERNTGELFF	TGCGCCAGCAGCCAAGACAAGCGGGAGAGGAACACCGGGGAGCTGTTTTTT
-	18	-	TRBV21-1	TRBJ2-2	CASSKWVRVAKDTGELFF	TGTGCCAGCAGCAAATGGGTCAGGGTAGCTAAGGACACCGGGGAGCTGTTTTTT
-	13	few	TRBV5-6	TRBJ1-1	CASSLAGEVQAFF	TGTGCCAGCAGCTTGGCCGGGGAGGTCCAGGCTTTCTTT
TRBD2	15	few	TRBV19	TRBJ2-1	CASSNPAGGGYEQFF	TGTGCCAGTAGTAACCCAGCGGGAGGAGGGTATGAGCAGTTCTTC
-	15	few	TRBV18	TRBJ2-2	CASSRPFGPAGELFF	TGTGCCAGCTCGCGTCCCTTTGGGCCTGCCGGGGAGCTGTTTTTT
-	14	-	TRBV5-1	TRBJ2-3	CASSAAAARDTQYF	TGCGCCAGCAGCGCGGCCGCGGCGAGGGATACGCAGTATTTT
-	14	many	TRBV2	TRBJ2-1	CASQALRTYNEQFF	TGTGCCAGCCAGGCCTTGAGAACCTACAATGAGCAGTTCTTC
-	12	-	TRBV4-3	TRBJ2-7	CASSQGVNEQYF	TGCGCCAGCAGCCAAGGCGTCAACGAGCAGTACTTC
-	15	-	TRBV28	TRBJ1-6	CASSLKAGLVHPWHF	TGTGCCAGCAGTTTAAAGGCAGGGTTAGTCCACCCCTGGCACTTT
-	14	-	TRBV9	TRBJ2-1	CASSVTGSYNEQFF	TGTGCCAGCAGCGTAACGGGTTCCTACAATGAGCAGTTCTTC
TRBD1	17	-	TRBV10-3	TRBJ1-4	CAISGTGGHATNEKLFF	TGTGCCATCAGCGGGACAGGCGGACATGCAACTAATGAAAAACTGTTTTTT
-	15	-	TRBV4-2	TRBJ2-1	CASSQELPAYNEQFF	TGTGCCAGCAGCCAAGAGTTACCAGCCTACAATGAGCAGTTCTTC
TRBD1	15	-	TRBV12-5	TRBJ1-2	CASGPGTAQGLGYTF	TGTGCTAGTGGTCCTGGGACAGCTCAAGGGCTTGGCTACACCTTC
-	12	once	TRBV3-1/TRBV3-2	TRBJ1-2	CASSQVSYGYTF	TGTGCCAGCAGCCAAGTTAGTTACGGCTACACCTTC
-	13	-	TRBV5-6	TRBJ2-7	CASSPGDPYEQYF	TGTGCCAGCAGTCCGGGAGACCCCTACGAGCAGTACTTC
-	14	-	TRBV7-8	TRBJ2-7	CASSLSPGYYEQYF	TGTGCCAGCAGCTTATCTCCAGGGTACTACGAGCAGTACTTC
-	16	-	TRBV11-2	TRBJ1-6	CASSLDIGGGNSPLHF	TGTGCCAGCAGCTTAGATATTGGGGGGGGAAATTCACCCCTCCACTTT
-	15	-	TRBV4-1	TRBJ2-7	CASSQEPPSYYEQYF	TGCGCCAGCAGCCAAGAACCGCCTAGCTACTACGAGCAGTACTTC
TRBD1	16	-	TRBV24-1	TRBJ1-5	CATSDPMTGPNQPQHF	TGTGCCACCAGTGACCCGATGACAGGGCCCAATCAGCCCCAGCATTTT
TRBD2	16	-	TRBV7-9	TRBJ2-2	CASSPSGRARTGELFF	TGTGCCAGCAGCCCTAGCGGGAGGGCCAGGACCGGGGAGCTGTTTTTT
TRBD1	13	-	TRBV19	TRBJ1-5	CASSPTGVQPQHF	TGTGCCAGTAGTCCGACAGGGGTCCAGCCCCAGCATTTT
TRBD1	17	-	TRBV24-1	TRBJ1-5	CATSDLWDRGSNQPQHF	TGTGCCACCAGTGATTTGTGGGACAGGGGTAGCAATCAGCCCCAGCATTTT
TRBD1	12	few	TRBV12-5	TRBJ2-1	CASGLDRGRGFF	TGTGCTAGTGGTCTCGACAGGGGAAGGGGATTCTTC
TRBD1	13	-	TRBV5-1	TRBJ1-1	CASSLQGATEAFF	TGCGCCAGCAGCTTGCAGGGGGCCACTGAAGCTTTCTTT
TRBD1	15	-	TRBV16	TRBJ1-6	CASSQRQGAVTPLHF	TGTGCCAGCAGCCAAAGACAGGGGGCCGTAACACCCCTCCACTTT
-	17	-	TRBV7-2	TRBJ2-2	CASSLAGGRVVVGELFF	TGTGCCAGCAGCTTAGCGGGGGGGCGCGTGGTTGTAGGGGAGCTGTTTTTT
-	13	-	TRBV5-4	TRBJ1-2	CASRQRGSDGYTF	TGTGCCAGCAGGCAACGGGGTTCGGATGGCTACACCTTC
-	13	few	TRBV30	TRBJ1-2	CAWMFQGNYGYTF	TGTGCCTGGATGTTCCAGGGAAACTATGGCTACACCTTC
-	13	-	TRBV9	TRBJ2-2	CASSEDGAGELFF	TGTGCCAGCAGCGAGGACGGGGCCGGGGAGCTGTTTTTT
-	12	-	TRBV7-2	TRBJ1-2	CASSLMRSGYTF	TGTGCCAGCAGCTTGATGCGGTCTGGCTACACCTTC
-	13	-	TRBV5-5	TRBJ1-2	CASNPPPGYGYTF	TGTGCCAGCAATCCTCCCCCGGGCTATGGCTACACCTTC
TRBD1	16	-	TRBV5-3	TRBJ1-5	CARSPQEGQGGQPQHF	TGTGCCAGAAGCCCCCAGGAGGGACAGGGCGGTCAGCCCCAGCATTTT
TRBD2	16	-	TRBV5-1	TRBJ2-3	CASNVGASGATDTQYF	TGCGCCAGCAACGTCGGGGCTAGCGGGGCCACAGATACGCAGTATTTT
-	12	-	TRBV2	TRBJ2-7	CASKFSSYEQYF	TGTGCCAGCAAGTTCAGCTCCTACGAGCAGTACTTC